This record concerns one TCR beta chain sequence. The target antigen is unknown. V lost 2 bases and J lost 4, with 14 bases in between. The CDR3 totals 15 residues. Germline V CDR1 and CDR2: KGHSH, LQKENI. A sample-barcoded 5' primer and a J-beta primer mix were used in a second PCR of about 6 to 12 cycles. TCRdb re-derived calls from the 5' RACE reads in MiXCR, one entry per CDR3 protein. This table holds 1.5 million to 1.8 million distinct CDR3 sequences, 35% to 45% found once. Peripheral blood samples of around 9.3 milliliters were drawn from each donor. These data come from a study of blood T cells in healthy people across ages. Whole-study results and caveats: With age, beta diversity per million T cells declined roughly linearly, significantly by 35 to 40. Higher diversity, along with more naive CD4+ cells, distinguished long-lived donors from aged donors.

The rearrangement links TRBV18 to TRBJ2-5, with a weak D call TRBD1 (6 bases). Sequenced sample: blood. The clonotype originates from a woman aged 18-35 years in good health. The CDR3 DNA sequence: TGTGCCAGCTCACCAAGCCACAGGGTGGGAGAGACCCAGTACTTC. It specifies CASSPSHRVGETQYF.